This T cell receptor (beta chain) derives from a study of OX40 agonist ivuxolimab in advanced cancers. Some clones are missing from TCRdb's copy, which holds only in-frame ones; the method was immunoSEQ multiplex PCR. The table shows over 50,000 clones, with about nine tenths occurring only once. This specimen was CD4+ or CD8+ T cells sorted from blood, taken in a trial of the OX40 agonist ivuxolimab. This sequence originates from an adult with an advanced solid tumor such as melanoma, head and neck, liver or kidney cancer.

CDR3 DNA: TGTGCCAGCAGTGAATACGGCAGGGATGAAAAACTGTTTTTT. Residues: CASSEYGRDEKLFF. The chain recombines TRBV25-1 with TRBJ1-4, with D perhaps matching TRBD1 (5 bases). Germline V gene sequence: CDR1 MGHDK, CDR2 SYGVNS. The CDR3 length is 14 residues. V lost 0 bases, J lost 6 bases, and 8 bases lay in between. The entire variable domain, with the rest obtained from reference TRBV25-1 and TRBJ1-4, is as follows: EADIYQTPRYLVIGTGKKITLECSQTMGHDKMYWYQQDPGMELHLIHYSYGVNSTEKGDLSSESTVSRIRTEHFPLTLESARPSHTSQYLCASSEYGRDEKLFFGSGTQLSVL.